What follows describes a single TCR beta chain. These data are taken from a study of blood T cell repertoires in COVID-19. Study-wide background: Sites in the United States, Italy and Spain provided acute and convalescent COVID-19 samples.

The CDR3 consists of 15 residues. V lost 0 bases, J lost 6 bases, and 5 bases stayed unmatched. Germline CDR1 reads SGHTA; CDR2 reads FQGTGA. Original analysis: Scientists estimated how many nucleated cells there were by amplifying reference gene primers. Repertoires were generated with immunoSEQ multiplex PCR, while TCRdb's copy carries only in-frame clones and drops some. That table supplies the V and J calls and clone size; D and trimming were determined from the DNA. Among over 90,000 clones listed, 84% were seen once. This clonotype was obtained from a human donor in a cohort sampled during active COVID-19. The chain links TRBV7-3 to TRBJ2-7, with 10 bases that match TRBD1. The specimen was peripheral blood. CDR3 sequence reads: CASSLTGTGVSEQYF. The CDR3 DNA reads as TGTGCCAGCAGCTTAACGGGGACAGGGGTCAGCGAGCAGTACTTC.